The 28 T cell receptor beta chains below all came from one sample that was sequenced in a study of OX40 agonist ivuxolimab in advanced cancers. The protocol used for the library was the immunoSEQ multiplex PCR assay. In its TCRdb copy, this immuneACCESS table keeps in-frame sequences only and misses some clones. Where compared with another copy, unresolved V genes explain less than half of these, and the others have no known cause. The sample table lists about 48,000 clones, roughly 89% of them with a count of one. Clones ranked in the top ten supply less than 8% of the sample. The starting material was CD4+ or CD8+ T cells sorted from blood, obtained in a trial of the OX40 agonist ivuxolimab. These receptors were obtained from an adult with an advanced solid tumor such as melanoma, head and neck, liver or kidney cancer.

CDR3 sequence: CASSLIQASPSSYEQYV. The DNA of the CDR3 is TGTGCCAGCAGCTTGATCCAGGCTAGTCCCTCCTCCTACGAGCAGTACGTC. The chain carries TRBV5-8 and TRBJ2-7, with D unresolved. Germline lookup yields CDR1 SGHTS and CDR2 YDEGEE. The CDR3 has 17 amino acids. V was shortened by 1 base and J by 0 bases, with 17 bases between the two germline ends.

This chain connects TRBV7-8 to TRBJ1-1, with 7 bases identical to TRBD1. The CDR3 spans 13 residues. Losses at the gene ends were 7 bases for V and 5 bases for J; bases not matched to a gene: 7. Looked up from germline, CDR1 is SGHVS and CDR2 is FQNEAQ. DNA of the CDR3: TGTGCCAGCATTGAGGGGGCCGGGACTGAAGCTTTCTTT. This codes for CASIEGAGTEAFF.

In DNA, the CDR3 is TGTGCCACCAGCAAACCCTGGGACAGCCAAGAGACCCAGTACTTC. This encodes CATSKPWDSQETQYF. The chain recombines TRBV15 with TRBJ2-5; 7 bases fit TRBD1. The CDR3 loop spans 15 amino acids. In germline, CDR1 is LNHNV, CDR2 YYDKDF (reference sequence). The trim removed 4 bases at V and 1 base at J, leaving 6 bases unmatched.

V and J are TRBV19 and TRBJ1-2; D might be TRBD1 (6 bases). This CDR3 region has 15 residues. CDR1 and CDR2 from the germline V gene are LNHDA and SQIVND (reference sequence). Trimming took off 4 bases at V and 5 bases at J, with 17 bases between the two ends. This chain's CDR3 is CASSTSSTGIYGYTF. The CDR3 bases are TGTGCCAGTAGTACAAGCAGCACAGGGATATATGGCTACACCTTC.

The genes are TRBV27 and TRBJ2-1; 10 positions agree with TRBD1. J gave up 3 bases and V 3 bases, and 2 bases lay outside the gene matches. CDR3 length: 15 amino acids. Germline CDR1 MNHEY, CDR2 SMNVEV (reference sequence). CDR3 region: CASSFGTGVYNEQFF. The DNA for the CDR3 is TGTGCCAGCAGTTTTGGGACAGGGGTCTACAATGAGCAGTTCTTC.

J is TRBJ2-3 and V is TRBV7-9, with TRBD2 matching 14 bases. V lost 5 bases and J lost 6; bases outside the gene matches: 7. CDR1 is SEHNR and CDR2 is FQNEAQ in the germline V gene (reference sequence). The CDR3 sequence is 16 residues long. As DNA, the CDR3 is TGTGCCAGCAGCCAGGGACTAGCGGGAGCCTTTGATACGCAGTATTTT. Amino acid sequence: CASSQGLAGAFDTQYF. Full variable domain (rest looked up from reference TRBV7-9 and TRBJ2-3): DTGVSQNPRHKITKRGQNVTFRCDPISEHNRLYWYRQTLGQGPEFLTYFQNEAQLEKSRLLSDRFSAERPKGSFSTLEIQRTEQGDSAMYLCASSQGLAGAFDTQYFGPGTRLTVL.

The V and J genes are TRBV28 and TRBJ1-5, with D maybe TRBD1 (6 bases). Between the trimmed V and J ends, which lost 6 bases and 1 base, there was a span of 19 bases. CDR3 length equals 17 residues. CDR1 and CDR2 from the germline V gene are MDHEN and SYDVKM. CDR3 in amino acids: CASSLRGLGNSNQPQHF. In DNA, the CDR3 is TGTGCCAGCAGCCTTAGGGGGTTGGGGAACAGCAATCAGCCCCAGCATTTT.

The chain links TRBV9 to TRBJ2-1; 7 bases fit TRBD2. Germline CDR1 reads SGDLS; CDR2 reads YYNGEE. The junction had 0 bases not matched to a gene; V was cut back by 0 bases and J by 9 bases. CDR3 length: 12 amino acids. The CDR3 sequence is CASSVGGGEQFF. In nucleotides, the CDR3 is TGTGCCAGCAGCGTAGGCGGGGGTGAGCAGTTCTTC.

The chain couples TRBV6-6 to TRBJ2-1; no clear D gene. The CDR3 contains 16 residues. Trimming left V 0 bases short and J 4 bases short, with 13 bases between. The germline V gene has CDR1 MNHNY and CDR2 SVGAGI (reference sequence). CDR3 nucleotide sequence: TGTGCCAGCAGTTACTCCGACCCGGCCGTTTACAATGAGCAGTTCTTC. This translates into CASSYSDPAVYNEQFF.

This clone has a handful of counts. The J gene is TRBJ1-2, the V gene TRBV27; D unresolved. The length of the CDR3 is 14 residues. Trimming shortened V by 4 bases and J by 2 bases, and 11 bases separated the two germline ends. Germline V lookup: CDR1 MNHEY, CDR2 SMNVEV (reference sequence). The CDR3 nucleotides read TGTGCCAGCAGTTGGGCAGCCTGGAACTATGGCTACACCTTC. This codes for CASSWAAWNYGYTF.

In this sample, this clone turned up once. This chain links TRBV27 with TRBJ2-2; D is uncertain. The V gene's germline CDR1 is MNHEY and CDR2 SMNVEV (reference sequence). CDR3 length equals 12 residues. Trimming took 3 bases from V and 7 from J, leaving 6 bases between them. CDR3 bases: TGTGCCAGCAGTTTTACGTTCGGGGAGCTGTTTTTT. Its protein is CASSFTFGELFF.

The rearrangement uses TRBV27 and TRBJ2-7; 7 bases line up with TRBD2. The CDR3 runs to 14 residues. J gave up 3 bases and V 3 bases, and 5 bases lay outside the gene matches. Germline V gives CDR1 MNHEY, CDR2 SMNVEV (reference sequence). The CDR3: CASSFARGGYEQYF. The CDR3 nucleotides are TGTGCCAGCAGTTTTGCTCGCGGGGGCTACGAGCAGTACTTC.

This sequence joins TRBV28 and TRBJ2-3; D might be TRBD2 (6 bases). Germline V gene sequence: CDR1 MDHEN, CDR2 SYDVKM. The V and J ends lost 5 bases and 2 bases respectively, with 17 bases between them. The CDR3 sequence is 16 residues long. This CDR3 reads CASSTASGDNTDTQYF. In nucleotides, the CDR3 is TGTGCCAGCAGTACAGCGTCGGGGGATAACACAGATACGCAGTATTTT. Full variable domain (rest looked up from reference TRBV28 and TRBJ2-3): DVKVTQSSRYLVKRTGEKVFLECVQDMDHENMFWYRQDPGLGLRLIYFSYDVKMKEKGDIPEGYSVSREKKERFSLILESASTNQTSMYLCASSTASGDNTDTQYFGPGTRLTVL.

The chain employs TRBV19 and TRBJ1-2, with D uncertain. The CDR3 length is 17 residues. The V end lost 3 bases, the J end lost 0 bases, and 17 bases lay between the germline ends. CDR1 is LNHDA and CDR2 is SQIVND in the germline V gene (reference sequence). In nucleotides, the CDR3 is TGTGCCAGTAGTATCCCCCGAGATGACCGAGCTAACTATGGCTACACCTTC. Amino acid sequence: CASSIPRDDRANYGYTF.

The chain employs TRBV7-9 and TRBJ2-5; the D gene is possibly TRBD2 (7 bases). CDR3 length: 13 residues. Trimming left V 4 bases short and J 5 bases short, with 11 bases between. The germline CDR1 and CDR2 sequences are SEHNR and FQNEAQ (reference sequence). In nucleotides, the CDR3 is TGTGCCAGCAGCTGGGGGGGCTGGGAGACCCAGTACTTC. It specifies CASSWGGWETQYF.

The chain couples TRBV19 to TRBJ1-5, with 7 bases identical to TRBD1. The CDR3 has 13 residues. Germline lookup yields CDR1 LNHDA and CDR2 SQIVND (reference sequence). Trimming removed 6 bases from V and 6 bases from J; junction bases left unmatched: 5. The CDR3 coding sequence is TGTGCCAGTAGAACAGGGGTAGTTCAGCCCCAGCATTTT. Its protein is CASRTGVVQPQHF.

This clone has a single count. The gene calls are TRBV7-9 and TRBJ2-7; either TRBD1 or TRBD2 may fit D (5 bases each). V gave up 4 bases and J gave up 1 base, with 11 bases separating them. This CDR3 contains 14 residues. Germline CDR1 and CDR2: SEHNR and FQNEAQ (reference sequence). The CDR3 nucleotides are TGTGCCAGCAGCTCAACGGGACGGTCCTACGAGCAGTACGTC. Translation gives CASSSTGRSYEQYV.

V is TRBV7-9 and J is TRBJ1-1, with no clear D. V was clipped by 5 bases and J by 4 bases, with 8 bases between them. The CDR3 loop spans 12 amino acids. Germline V lookup: CDR1 SEHNR, CDR2 FQNEAQ (reference sequence). CDR3 residues: CASSGILTEAFF. CDR3 nucleotide sequence: TGTGCCAGCAGCGGAATCCTCACTGAAGCTTTCTTT.

The rearrangement links TRBV5-6 to TRBJ1-1; D is unclear. CDR1 is SGHDT and CDR2 is YYEEEE in the germline V gene. The CDR3 extends over 13 amino acids. Between the trimmed V and J ends, which lost 1 base and 5 bases, there was a span of 9 bases. The DNA for the CDR3 is TGTGCCAGCAGCTTGTCAGGATATACTGAAGCTTTCTTT. Translated, it gives CASSLSGYTEAFF. The full variable domain, its missing parts supplied by reference TRBV5-6 and TRBJ1-1, is DAGVTQSPTHLIKTRGQQVTLRCSPKSGHDTVSWYQQALGQGPQFIFQYYEEEERQRGNFPDRFSGHQFPNYSSELNVNALLLGDSALYLCASSLSGYTEAFFGQGTRLTVV.

CDR3 nucleotides: TGCAGCGTGGCGGCACTTGACGCTTTCTTT. Translated, it gives CSVAALDAFF. V usage is TRBV29-1 and J usage is TRBJ1-1; D remains ambiguous. Trimming shortened V by 6 bases and J by 11 bases, and 13 bases separated the two germline ends. The CDR3 spans 10 residues. Per germline, CDR1 SQVTM and CDR2 ANQGSEA.

On this clone itself: This CDR3 is also generated by other DNA sequences in the sample. V and J are TRBV7-6 and TRBJ2-7; D is uncertain. The CDR3 covers 13 residues. Germline assignment: CDR1 SGHVS and CDR2 FNYEAQ. V was cut by 5 bases and J by 3 bases, with 11 bases left in between. DNA of the CDR3: TGTGCCAGCAGCCTATCGGACGGCTACGAGCAGTACTTC. Amino acids: CASSLSDGYEQYF.

The chain uses TRBV6-5 and TRBJ1-2; D is uncertain. Germline V gene data show CDR1 as MNHEY and CDR2 as SVGAGI. The V end was cut by 2 bases, the J end by 3 bases, with 7 bases between. The CDR3 sequence is 13 residues long. The CDR3 region is CASSYGTDYGYTF. The CDR3 DNA follows: TGTGCCAGCAGTTACGGAACGGACTATGGCTACACCTTC.

This clone was counted a single time. The V gene is TRBV7-2, the J gene TRBJ2-3, with 7 nucleotides matching TRBD1. The CDR3 loop spans 18 amino acids. Germline CDR1 and CDR2: SGHTA and FQGNSA. J lost 1 base, V lost 4 bases, and 14 bases had no gene match. This CDR3 is CASSSTPPGTDRTDTQYF. As DNA, the CDR3 is TGTGCCAGCAGCTCCACGCCACCTGGGACAGACCGCACAGATACGCAGTATTTT.

The chain recombines TRBV12-5 with TRBJ1-1; 12 nucleotides match TRBD1. This CDR3 is 14 amino acids long. From germline, CDR1 is LGHNT and CDR2 FRNRAP. The V gene end was trimmed by 5 bases and the J gene end by 4 bases; junction bases not matched to a gene: 2. This CDR3 is CASGQGQGATEAFF. Written as DNA, the CDR3 is TGTGCTAGTGGTCAGGGACAGGGGGCCACTGAAGCTTTCTTT.

The V and J genes are TRBV28 and TRBJ2-1; 8 nucleotides match TRBD1. The V gene end was trimmed by 1 base and the J gene end by 4 bases; junction bases not matched to a gene: 6. CDR3 length: 16 residues. Per the germline V gene, CDR1 is MDHEN and CDR2 is SYDVKM. The CDR3 region has the DNA TGTGCCAGCAGTTTATTGACAGGGGCCCTTTACAATGAGCAGTTCTTC. Its protein is CASSLLTGALYNEQFF.

This clone has a single count. The rearrangement uses TRBV27 and TRBJ2-7; 7 bases agree with TRBD2. This CDR3 region has 13 residues. The germline CDR1 and CDR2 sequences are MNHEY and SMNVEV (reference sequence). The trim removed 6 bases at V and 2 bases at J, leaving 4 bases unmatched. This CDR3 is CASRYGGTYEQYF. CDR3 nucleotides: TGTGCCAGCAGGTACGGGGGGACCTACGAGCAGTACTTC.

This chain links TRBV29-1 with TRBJ2-1, with 11 bases fitting TRBD2. CDR1 is SQVTM, CDR2 ANQGSEA, per germline. The ends lost 1 base at V and 4 bases at J; junction bases unmatched: 3. CDR3 length: 15 amino acids. The CDR3 nucleotides read TGCAGCGTTGAAGTTACTAGCGGGGGATACAATGAGCAGTTCTTC. This sequence encodes CSVEVTSGGYNEQFF.

The chain combines TRBV28 with TRBJ1-5; a weak D match, TRBD1 (6 bases). Trimming took 2 bases from V and 0 from J, leaving 17 bases between them. The CDR3 has 18 residues. The germline gives CDR1 MDHEN, CDR2 SYDVKM. CDR3 nucleotides: TGTGCCAGCAGTTTACGAACAATACACAGGGATAGCAATCAGCCCCAGCATTTT. This codes for CASSLRTIHRDSNQPQHF.